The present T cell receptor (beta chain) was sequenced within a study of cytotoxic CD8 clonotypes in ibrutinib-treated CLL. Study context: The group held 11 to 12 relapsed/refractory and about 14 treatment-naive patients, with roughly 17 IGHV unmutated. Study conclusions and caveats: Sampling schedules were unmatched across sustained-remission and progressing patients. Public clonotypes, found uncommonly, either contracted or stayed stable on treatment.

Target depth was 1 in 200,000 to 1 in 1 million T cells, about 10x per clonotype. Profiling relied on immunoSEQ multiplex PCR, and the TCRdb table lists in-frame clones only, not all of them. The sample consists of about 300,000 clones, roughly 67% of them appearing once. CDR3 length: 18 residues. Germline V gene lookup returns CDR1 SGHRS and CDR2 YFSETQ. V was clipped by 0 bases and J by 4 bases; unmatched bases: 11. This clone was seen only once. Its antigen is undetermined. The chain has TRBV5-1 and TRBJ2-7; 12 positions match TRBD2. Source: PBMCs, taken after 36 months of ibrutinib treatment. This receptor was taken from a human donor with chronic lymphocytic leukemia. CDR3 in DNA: TGCGCCAGCAGCTTGGAGACTAGCGGGGGTTCTACCTCTTACGAGCAGTACTTC. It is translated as CASSLETSGGSTSYEQYF.